These T cell receptor beta chains were read from a single sample in a study of blood T cell repertoires in COVID-19. Only in-frame clones appear in the TCRdb table, and some are missing; sequencing was by immunoSEQ multiplex PCR. The sample carries more than 95,000 clones, around 81% recorded once. Source material: peripheral blood. Source of these receptors: a young man with COVID-19, enrolled during active disease. Each CDR3 is given without its conserved first and last residue.

V	J	CDR3
TRBV6-2/TRBV6-3	TRBJ1-1	ASSYSNEGAMAF
TRBV5-1	TRBJ2-5	ASNAGGPDQETQY
TRBV7-2	TRBJ2-2	ASSSGGANTGELF
TRBV7-9	TRBJ1-1	ASSLLGQGGENTEAF
TRBV7-9	TRBJ2-1	ASSLGVGTGEGEQF
TRBV7-2	TRBJ2-7	ASSLPSGSHSYEQY
TRBV28	TRBJ1-3	ASRDRGLMPSSGNTIY
TRBV11-2	TRBJ2-5	ASSNPRTGGVQETQY
TRBV28	TRBJ1-5	ASSFLAPGEPQH
TRBV12-3/TRBV12-4	TRBJ1-3	ASRKGAMDTIY
TRBV2	TRBJ2-1	ASRNLAGGGNEQF
TRBV6-6	TRBJ2-2	ASSNTGTRTTGELF
TRBV5-6	TRBJ1-2	ASSLGGYYGYT
TRBV7-9	TRBJ1-1	ASSFNPRVLDTEAF
TRBV5-4	TRBJ2-1	ASSSRGGNYNEQF
TRBV6-5	TRBJ2-3	ASRKRQGRTDTQY
TRBV6-6	TRBJ1-3	ASSYSLDFIY
TRBV7-8	TRBJ2-5	ASSLYRGETQY
TRBV28	TRBJ2-7	ASRRLAREQY
TRBV27	TRBJ2-2	ASSSRENTGELF
TRBV2	TRBJ2-6	ASSAPGGWGANVLT
TRBV30	TRBJ2-3	AWSNPGTSSHPDTQY
TRBV3-1/TRBV3-2	TRBJ2-1	ASSPGTGVDEQF
TRBV4-1	TRBJ2-3	ASSHRPHSGGALGETQY
TRBV5-1	TRBJ2-2	ASSLGLAEMNTGELF
TRBV2	TRBJ1-6	ASSASRDRSSYNSPLH
TRBV6-1	TRBJ1-5	ASSEMGQGKGYSNQPQH
TRBV5-1	TRBJ1-1	ASSLAGGYTEAF
TRBV19	TRBJ1-5	ASSPTRGRNQPQH
TRBV5-1	TRBJ1-1	ASSPRGDTEAF
TRBV5-4	TRBJ2-1	AIPSPAEQLVYNEQF
TRBV11-3	TRBJ2-5	ASSRRRGQETQY
TRBV29-1	TRBJ1-5	SVGEGGNGQPQH
TRBV4-1	TRBJ1-1	ASSRGTGGDTEAF
TRBV9	TRBJ2-2	ASSVAAGATNTGELF
TRBV4-1	TRBJ2-3	ASSRGQQTDTQY
TRBV6-6	TRBJ2-3	ASSSGTSGIID
TRBV3-1/TRBV3-2	TRBJ2-1	ASSQVISGGRGEQF
TRBV14	TRBJ2-5	ASSQGVSGGETQY
TRBV1	TRBJ2-1	TSSQEDRDSYNEQF
TRBV5-1	TRBJ2-5	ASSFRQVQETQY
TRBV3-1/TRBV3-2	TRBJ2-7	ASSQAGTIQSYEQY